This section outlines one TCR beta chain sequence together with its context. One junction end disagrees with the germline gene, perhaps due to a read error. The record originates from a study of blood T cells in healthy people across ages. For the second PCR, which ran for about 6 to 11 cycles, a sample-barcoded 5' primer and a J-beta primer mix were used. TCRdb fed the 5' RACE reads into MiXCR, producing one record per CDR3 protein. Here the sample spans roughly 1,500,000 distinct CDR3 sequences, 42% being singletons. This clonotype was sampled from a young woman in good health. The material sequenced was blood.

The CDR3 sequence is CSAGDYQGGVQFF. The CDR3 bases are TGCAGTGCTGGAGATTACCAGGGGGGTGTTCAGTTCTTC. The rearrangement joins TRBV20-1 to TRBJ2-1, with TRBD1 as a possible D gene (7 bases). Germline values: CDR1 DFQATT, CDR2 SNEGSKA (reference sequence). The CDR3 has 13 residues.